A selection of T cell receptor beta chains follows, all from one sample in a study of CD8+CD57+ T cells in acquired aplastic anemia. A single record per CDR3 protein comes from TCRdb applying MiXCR to the reads. This table holds 100,000 to 150,000 distinct CDR3 sequences, 55% to 60% found once. Specimen: sorted CD4+, CD8+, or CD8+CD57+ T cells (not recorded which) from PBMCs. The source of these receptors is a human donor with aplastic anemia. CDR3s include the opening cysteine and the closing phenylalanine or tryptophan. Each record gives: CDR3 protein, CDR3 DNA, clone size, J gene, D gene, V gene. The D gene is left open where the match is weak. Clone sizes are given selectively: once, few, many, or a class where the clone is expanded.

cdr3_aa: CASSMGQLSNYGYTF
cdr3_nt: TGTGCCAGTAGTATGGGGCAGCTATCTAACTATGGCTACACCTTC
clone_size: -
j_call: TRBJ1-2
d_call: -
v_call: TRBV19

cdr3_aa: CASRFDGTHNTGELFF
cdr3_nt: TGCGCCAGCCGGTTCGACGGGACGCATAACACCGGGGAGCTGTTTTTT
clone_size: -
j_call: TRBJ2-2
d_call: -
v_call: TRBV10-1

cdr3_aa: CASIAGGTDNEQFF
cdr3_nt: TGTGCCAGTATAGCGGGGGGAACGGACAATGAGCAGTTCTTC
clone_size: -
j_call: TRBJ2-1
d_call: TRBD2
v_call: TRBV27

cdr3_aa: CASSSDAGTGSPHHF
cdr3_nt: TGTGCCAGCAGTTCTGATGCTGGGACAGGGTCACCCCACCACTTT
clone_size: -
j_call: TRBJ1-6
d_call: TRBD1
v_call: TRBV25-1

cdr3_aa: CASNSERVGADTQYF
cdr3_nt: TGTGCTAGCAATAGCGAAAGGGTTGGGGCAGATACGCAGTATTTT
clone_size: -
j_call: TRBJ2-3
d_call: -
v_call: TRBV6-2/TRBV6-3

cdr3_aa: CASSEGGATIGTNEKLFF
cdr3_nt: TGTGCCAGCAGCGAGGGGGGGGCGACGATCGGAACTAATGAAAAACTGTTTTTT
clone_size: -
j_call: TRBJ1-4
d_call: -
v_call: TRBV9

cdr3_aa: CATSRAGGGQPQHF
cdr3_nt: TGTGCCACCAGCAGAGCTGGGGGCGGTCAGCCCCAGCATTTT
clone_size: -
j_call: TRBJ1-5
d_call: -
v_call: TRBV15

cdr3_aa: CATSGRGGYNEQFF
cdr3_nt: TGTGCCACCAGTGGCCGGGGAGGCTACAATGAGCAGTTCTTC
clone_size: -
j_call: TRBJ2-1
d_call: -
v_call: TRBV24-1

cdr3_aa: CSATIGTDEAFF
cdr3_nt: TGCAGTGCTACCATCGGGACAGATGAAGCTTTCTTT
clone_size: -
j_call: TRBJ1-1
d_call: TRBD1
v_call: TRBV20-1

cdr3_aa: CASSEVHYGYTF
cdr3_nt: TGTGCCAGCAGTGAAGTCCACTATGGCTACACCTTC
clone_size: many
j_call: TRBJ1-2
d_call: -
v_call: TRBV6-1

cdr3_aa: CSARADLNTEAFF
cdr3_nt: TGCAGTGCTAGGGCCGATCTGAACACTGAAGCTTTCTTT
clone_size: -
j_call: TRBJ1-1
d_call: -
v_call: TRBV20-1

cdr3_aa: CASSFTGVEAFF
cdr3_nt: TGTGCCAGCAGTTTTACCGGGGTTGAAGCTTTCTTT
clone_size: few
j_call: TRBJ1-1
d_call: -
v_call: TRBV12-3/TRBV12-4

cdr3_aa: CSVSGMSSYNEQFF
cdr3_nt: TGCAGTGTTAGCGGGATGAGCTCCTACAATGAGCAGTTCTTC
clone_size: many
j_call: TRBJ2-1
d_call: TRBD2
v_call: TRBV20-1

cdr3_aa: CAWSLQTSFYNEQFF
cdr3_nt: TGTGCCTGGAGTCTCCAGACTAGCTTCTACAATGAGCAGTTCTTC
clone_size: few
j_call: TRBJ2-1
d_call: TRBD2
v_call: TRBV30

cdr3_aa: CAGSTAYEQYF
cdr3_nt: TGTGCCGGCAGTACAGCATACGAGCAGTACTTC
clone_size: once
j_call: TRBJ2-7
d_call: -
v_call: TRBV6-2/TRBV6-3

cdr3_aa: CASSFESSYEQYF
cdr3_nt: TGTGCCAGCAGTTTCGAGAGCTCCTACGAGCAGTACTTC
clone_size: -
j_call: TRBJ2-7
d_call: -
v_call: TRBV6-4

cdr3_aa: CSAPKGGASSYNEQFF
cdr3_nt: TGCAGTGCTCCGAAAGGGGGAGCGAGCTCCTACAATGAGCAGTTCTTC
clone_size: -
j_call: TRBJ2-1
d_call: -
v_call: TRBV20-1

cdr3_aa: CASSHRDTYNEQFF
cdr3_nt: TGTGCCAGCAGCCACCGGGACACCTACAATGAGCAGTTCTTC
clone_size: -
j_call: TRBJ2-1
d_call: -
v_call: TRBV5-4

cdr3_aa: CASSPDTYEQYF
cdr3_nt: TGTGCCAGCAGCCCAGACACCTACGAGCAGTACTTC
clone_size: -
j_call: TRBJ2-7
d_call: -
v_call: TRBV5-6

cdr3_aa: CASSLTGGPSYEQYF
cdr3_nt: TGTGCCAGCAGCTTGACGGGAGGGCCCTCCTACGAGCAGTACTTC
clone_size: -
j_call: TRBJ2-7
d_call: TRBD2
v_call: TRBV2

cdr3_aa: CASSPRLPSYTF
cdr3_nt: TGTGCCAGCAGCCCTCGCCTACCTAGCTACACCTTC
clone_size: -
j_call: TRBJ1-2
d_call: -
v_call: TRBV7-2

cdr3_aa: CASSSVRETQYF
cdr3_nt: TGCGCCAGCAGCTCCGTCCGGGAGACCCAGTACTTC
clone_size: -
j_call: TRBJ2-5
d_call: -
v_call: TRBV5-1

cdr3_aa: CASSGGLADPSSYEQCF
cdr3_nt: TGCGCCAGCAGCGGGGGGCTAGCGGACCCGTCCTCCTACGAGCAGTGCTTC
clone_size: -
j_call: TRBJ2-7
d_call: -
v_call: TRBV5-1

cdr3_aa: CASSHRDRDYEQYF
cdr3_nt: TGTGCCAGCAGTCATCGGGACAGGGACTACGAGCAGTACTTC
clone_size: -
j_call: TRBJ2-7
d_call: TRBD1
v_call: TRBV6-1

cdr3_aa: CATRLAGGYNEQFF
cdr3_nt: TGTGCCACCAGACTAGCGGGGGGTTACAATGAGCAGTTCTTC
clone_size: once
j_call: TRBJ2-1
d_call: TRBD2
v_call: TRBV19

cdr3_aa: CAISLGTGGYEQYF
cdr3_nt: TGTGCCATCTCTCTCGGGACAGGGGGTTACGAGCAGTACTTC
clone_size: -
j_call: TRBJ2-7
d_call: TRBD1
v_call: TRBV10-3

cdr3_aa: CASSHTGDTEAFF
cdr3_nt: TGTGCCAGCAGCCATACAGGGGACACTGAAGCTTTCTTT
clone_size: medium-sized
j_call: TRBJ1-1
d_call: TRBD1
v_call: TRBV9

cdr3_aa: CATTLDRGHETQYF
cdr3_nt: TGTGCCACCACCTTGGACAGGGGGCATGAGACCCAGTACTTC
clone_size: -
j_call: TRBJ2-5
d_call: TRBD1
v_call: TRBV15

cdr3_aa: CATSRDNGGFGAYEQYF
cdr3_nt: TGTGCCACCAGCAGAGATAATGGGGGGTTTGGGGCCTACGAGCAGTACTTC
clone_size: few
j_call: TRBJ2-7
d_call: -
v_call: TRBV15

cdr3_aa: CATSARGKTDQETQYF
cdr3_nt: TGTGCCACCAGTGCTAGAGGAAAAACGGACCAAGAGACCCAGTACTTC
clone_size: -
j_call: TRBJ2-5
d_call: -
v_call: TRBV24-1

cdr3_aa: CASSERSQEAQYF
cdr3_nt: TGTGCCAGCAGCGAGCGGTCTCAAGAGGCCCAGTACTTC
clone_size: -
j_call: TRBJ2-5
d_call: -
v_call: TRBV2

cdr3_aa: CASSEEGRGTEAFF
cdr3_nt: TGTGCCAGCAGTGAAGAGGGGCGGGGGACTGAAGCTTTCTTT
clone_size: -
j_call: TRBJ1-1
d_call: -
v_call: TRBV2

cdr3_aa: CASSVAGPDTQYF
cdr3_nt: TGTGCCAGCAGCGTAGCGGGGCCAGATACGCAGTATTTT
clone_size: many
j_call: TRBJ2-3
d_call: -
v_call: TRBV9

cdr3_aa: CSARSSDRAGSPLHF
cdr3_nt: TGCAGTGCTAGATCCTCGGACAGGGCAGGTTCACCCCTCCACTTT
clone_size: -
j_call: TRBJ1-6
d_call: TRBD1
v_call: TRBV20-1

cdr3_aa: CAIGVEQGGDNEQFF
cdr3_nt: TGTGCCATTGGGGTAGAGCAGGGGGGAGACAATGAGCAGTTCTTC
clone_size: -
j_call: TRBJ2-1
d_call: -
v_call: TRBV6-9

cdr3_aa: CASSQWPGSYEQYF
cdr3_nt: TGTGCCAGCAGCCAATGGCCGGGATCCTACGAGCAGTACTTC
clone_size: -
j_call: TRBJ2-7
d_call: -
v_call: TRBV14

cdr3_aa: CSVDRVDNEQFF
cdr3_nt: TGCAGCGTTGACAGGGTTGACAATGAGCAGTTCTTC
clone_size: -
j_call: TRBJ2-1
d_call: -
v_call: TRBV29-1

cdr3_aa: CASSQILDTQYF
cdr3_nt: TGTGCCAGCAGCCAAATCCTAGATACGCAGTATTTT
clone_size: -
j_call: TRBJ2-3
d_call: -
v_call: TRBV14

cdr3_aa: CASSYRDKNTEAFF
cdr3_nt: TGCGCCAGCAGCTACCGGGACAAGAACACTGAAGCTTTCTTT
clone_size: -
j_call: TRBJ1-1
d_call: -
v_call: TRBV5-1